The 18 T cell receptor beta chains below come from one sample, sequenced in a study of human T cells and chemical hapten exposure (dated by TCRdb to the early 2020s). The library came from RACE. TCRdb shows the sequencer as NextSeq 500. TCRdb itself trimmed the public reads at Q25 with fastp, ran MiXCR and retained productive beta chains. Identical CDR3 proteins give one entry, which carries the most common genes and DNA. The sample table contains roughly 50,000 distinct CDR3 sequences; only one count was recorded for about 10% of them. The ten most abundant clones make up 1.5% to 2% of the sample. According to the study, the label for this sample's time point signals: patch test 1, 2 weeks after DPC sensitization. The treatment or condition label on this specimen signifies: therapeutic diphenylcyclopropenone sensitization with weekly scalp DPC. Unfractionated whole blood was collected in Tempus Blood RNA tubes, and total RNA was extracted from that blood.

Sequencing used whole blood, obtained in connection with sensitization to the hapten diphenylcyclopropenone (DPC). Receptors were obtained from a woman aged 40 to 50 with alopecia areata. Some clones in this sample may be carry-over from other donors' samples.

This clonotype was counted ten times or more. This chain uses TRBV30 with TRBJ1-2; unclear D gene. V was trimmed by 2 bases and J by 0 bases, leaving 10 bases between them. CDR3 length equals 14 residues. The germline CDR1 and CDR2 sequences are GTSNPN and SVGIG (reference sequence). The CDR3 nucleotides read TGTGCCTGGAGTCCCGAAGACCCTAACTATGGCTACACCTTC. Its translation is CAWSPEDPNYGYTF. Looking up the rest from reference TRBV30 and TRBJ1-2 gives the full variable domain: SQTIHQWPATLVQPVGSPLSLECTVEGTSNPNLYWYRQAAGRGLQLLFYSVGIGQISSEVPQNLSASRPQDRQFILSSKKLLLSDSGFYLCAWSPEDPNYGYTFGSGTRLTVV.

Turning to this clonotype: A much larger clone differs by one base, so this may be a read error. The chain is built from TRBV6-1 and TRBJ1-3, with D possibly being TRBD1 (6 bases). V lost 7 bases, J lost 2 bases, and 15 bases lay in between. Germline V gene lookup returns CDR1 MNHNS and CDR2 SASEGT. CDR3 length: 15 amino acids. The CDR3 loop is CASNGGPSPGNTIYF. CDR3 bases: TGTGCCAGCAACGGGGGGCCCTCCCCTGGAAACACCATATATTTT.

This clonotype was seen ten or more times. The CDR3 nucleotides read TGTGCCAGCAGCTTAGTAGAGGTGGACGCAGGAAACACCATATATTTT. Its translation is CASSLVEVDAGNTIYF. The chain combines TRBV7-2 with TRBJ1-3; unclear D gene. Germline loops: CDR1 SGHTA, CDR2 FQGNSA. There are 16 residues in the CDR3. V was trimmed by 1 base and J by 4 bases, leaving 14 bases between them.

The chain combines TRBV12-3 or TRBV12-4 with TRBJ2-7, with TRBD1 matching over 8 bases. This CDR3 is 17 amino acids long. Unmatched junction bases numbered 18, after V lost 5 bases and J lost 6 bases. For the CDR3, the DNA is TGTGCCAGCAGTCCCGTTTGGCGGACAGGGCACCCTCCCGAGCAGTACTTC. Amino acid sequence: CASSPVWRTGHPPEQYF.

This clonotype has only a few counts. This chain links TRBV4-3 with TRBJ2-6; perhaps TRBD2 as D (5 bases). This CDR3 has 17 amino acids. V was shortened by 1 base and J by 2 bases, with 12 bases between the two germline ends. Germline CDR1 is LGHNA and CDR2 is YSLEER. In nucleotides, the CDR3 is TGCGCCAGCAGCCAAGCCCAAGCCGGGGCTGGGGCCAACGTCCTGACTTTC. This sequence encodes CASSQAQAGAGANVLTF.

The chain links TRBV5-3 to TRBJ2-1, with D tentatively TRBD2 (5 bases). TRBV5-3 is an ORF, and what it does is uncertain. The CDR3 has 16 amino acids. With 3 bases removed from V and 0 bases from J, the gap between germline ends came to 13 bases. CDR3 coding DNA: TGTGCCAGAAGCTCAACAGCGGTTAGCTCCTACAATGAGCAGTTCTTC. Translation: CARSSTAVSSYNEQFF.

This clonotype was counted ten times or more. The chain uses TRBV5-1 and TRBJ2-1; TRBD1 aligns across 7 bases. V was clipped by 4 bases and J by 7 bases; unmatched bases: 5. The germline gives CDR1 SGHRS, CDR2 YFSETQ. The CDR3 is 13 amino acids. This CDR3 is CASSRGLVNEQFF. The CDR3 DNA sequence: TGCGCCAGCAGCAGGGGGCTTGTGAATGAGCAGTTCTTC.

The chain joins TRBV4-3 to TRBJ2-1; 7 nucleotides agree with TRBD1. Germline lookup yields CDR1 LGHNA and CDR2 YSLEER. V lost 0 bases and J lost 4; bases outside the gene matches: 6. The CDR3 spans 16 residues. CDR3 DNA sequence: TGCGCCAGCAGCCAAGATTGGGGACAGATGTACAATGAGCAGTTCTTC. Protein sequence: CASSQDWGQMYNEQFF.

This clonotype was detected many times. The rearrangement joins TRBV7-8 to TRBJ1-1; 8 bases map to TRBD1. The CDR3 length is 13 residues. V lost 5 bases and J lost 3; bases outside the gene matches: 2. The V gene's germline CDR1 is SGHVS and CDR2 FQNEAQ. For the CDR3, the DNA is TGTGCCAGCAGCATACAGGGGGACACTGAAGCTTTCTTT. The encoded protein is CASSIQGDTEAFF.

This rearrangement joins TRBV7-9 to TRBJ2-7, with TRBD1 identical over 8 bases. The junction had 4 bases not matched to a gene; V was cut back by 3 bases and J by 6 bases. There are 13 residues in the CDR3. Germline assignment: CDR1 SEHNR and CDR2 FQNEAQ (reference sequence). CDR3 DNA: TGTGCCAGCAGCTTCCGGACAGGGACCGAGCAGTACTTC. It translates to CASSFRTGTEQYF.

The rearrangement links TRBV7-9 to TRBJ2-1; D may be TRBD2 (6 bases). This CDR3 comprises 13 residues. Germline CDR1 reads SEHNR; CDR2 reads FQNEAQ (reference sequence). Deletions cut 7 bases from V and 4 bases from J, with 11 bases between. CDR3 nucleotides: TGTGCCAGCAAGCGGGCAGGATACAATGAGCAGTTCTTC. This sequence encodes CASKRAGYNEQFF. The whole variable domain, remainder taken from reference TRBV7-9 and TRBJ2-1, is DTGVSQNPRHKITKRGQNVTFRCDPISEHNRLYWYRQTLGQGPEFLTYFQNEAQLEKSRLLSDRFSAERPKGSFSTLEIQRTEQGDSAMYLCASKRAGYNEQFFGPGTRLTVL.

This chain connects TRBV6-5 to TRBJ2-6; no firm D call. Per the germline V gene, CDR1 is MNHEY and CDR2 is SVGAGI. The V and J ends lost 8 bases and 4 bases respectively, with 9 bases between them. The length of the CDR3 is 13 residues. For the CDR3, the DNA is TGTGCCAGCGGTACCTGGGGGGCCAACGTCCTGACTTTC. It yields the protein CASGTWGANVLTF.

This clonotype was detected many times. The chain carries TRBV10-3 and TRBJ1-5; D possibly corresponds to TRBD1 (6 bases). The CDR3 runs to 12 residues. Germline-derived CDR1 and CDR2 are ENHRY and SYGVKD. Trimming pared 5 bases from V and 8 bases from J, leaving 10 bases between. The CDR3 here is CAISRGGEPQHF. The CDR3 region has the DNA TGTGCCATCAGTCGAGGGGGGGAGCCCCAGCATTTT.

This clonotype was seen many times. The CDR3 region has the DNA TGTGCCAGCAGCTTGGCCAAGGAGACCCAGTACTTC. The encoded protein is CASSLAKETQYF. The rearrangement links TRBV5-5 to TRBJ2-5; no clear D. Trimming cost V 0 bases and J 5 bases, with 5 bases left between them. Germline CDR1 reads SGHKS; CDR2 reads YYEKEE (reference sequence). This CDR3 comprises 12 residues.

A single count supports this clonotype. This CDR3 is CAGRNPSTDTQYF. CDR3 coding DNA: TGTGCCGGAAGGAACCCCAGCACAGATACGCAGTATTTT. The chain employs TRBV6-2 or TRBV6-3 and TRBJ2-3; no firm D call. Germline values: CDR1 MNHEY, CDR2 SVGEGT. V gave up 11 bases and J gave up 0 bases, with 12 bases separating them. This CDR3 has 13 residues.

This clonotype has more than one count but fewer than ten. V is TRBV7-3 and J is TRBJ2-2, with 8 positions matching TRBD1. V was pared by 5 bases and J by 5 bases, with 7 bases of the junction left unmatched. The CDR3 spans 15 residues. CDR1 SGHTA and CDR2 FQGTGA come from the germline V gene. The CDR3 loop reads CASSPMTGVTGELFF. The CDR3 nucleotides are TGTGCCAGCAGCCCCATGACAGGGGTAACCGGGGAGCTGTTTTTT.

With regard to this clonotype: Given a much more abundant clone one base away, this may be a read error. The chain joins TRBV6-2 or TRBV6-3 to TRBJ2-7, with 7 bases lining up with TRBD2. The V gene's germline CDR1 is MNHEY and CDR2 SVGEGT. CDR3 size: 14 residues. The junction had 11 bases not matched to a gene; V was cut back by 8 bases and J by 4 bases. CDR3 DNA: TGTGCCAGCGTAGACCCCGGACTAGGGTACGAGCAGTACTTC. Its translation is CASVDPGLGYEQYF.

This clonotype was observed a few times. The rearrangement uses TRBV5-5 and TRBJ2-7, with 13 bases that match TRBD2. Germline V CDR1 and CDR2: SGHKS, YYEKEE (reference sequence). The CDR3 is 14 residues long. Trimming cost V 3 bases and J 6 bases; bases outside gene matches: 3. CDR3 bases: TGTGCCAGCAGCTCCTGGACTAGCGGGGGCGAGCAGTACTTC. Residues: CASSSWTSGGEQYF. The full variable domain, with the rest looked up from reference TRBV5-5 and TRBJ2-7, is DAGVTQSPTHLIKTRGQQVTLRCSPISGHKSVSWYQQVLGQGPQFIFQYYEKEERGRGNFPDRFSARQFPNYSSELNVNALLLGDSALYLCASSSWTSGGEQYFGPGTRLTVT.